This TCR beta chain was captured by sequencing in a study of identical twins. This clonotype was observed a few times. Template switching added a universal primer site; cDNA carried unique molecular identifiers. In TCRdb, the 5' RACE reads were re-called with MiXCR into one record per CDR3 protein. The sample holds about 250,000 distinct CDR3 sequences, more than 13% seen once. The sequence came from a woman aged 18 to 35 in good health. Material for sequencing was memory (CD45RO+) T cells sorted from blood.

CDR3 sequence: CATSETGGNEQFF. The CDR3 coding sequence is TGTGCCACCAGTGAAACAGGGGGTAATGAGCAGTTCTTC. The gene calls are TRBV24-1 and TRBJ2-1, with 8 bases identical to TRBD1. This CDR3 is 13 amino acids long. Germline CDR1 is KGHDR and CDR2 is SFDVKD. Unmatched junction bases numbered 2, after V lost 4 bases and J lost 7 bases.